The clone carrying this TCR beta chain was seen a handful of times. The antigen is undetermined. The germline CDR1 and CDR2 sequences are SEHNR and FQNEAQ (reference sequence). Trimming cost V 5 bases and J 4 bases, with 11 bases left between them. This CDR3 is built from 13 residues. The sample belongs to a study of T cell repertoires in cytomegalovirus infection. Study-wide context: HLA-B-restricted CMV epitopes that are well studied were used alongside recently identified HLA-C-restricted ones. It can be stated that public TCR beta signatures indicated CMV infection as well as a matching HLA type.

Notes on the study in general: Individuals carrying CMV plus the relevant HLA were identified by cumulative frequency of public TCR beta families.

TCRdb used MiXCR to reprocess the reads, holding one entry per CDR3 protein. The sample has some 940,000 distinct CDR3 sequences, 25% to 40% seen once. The chain joins TRBV7-9 to TRBJ1-2; D is uncertain. Sequencing was performed on cultured CD8+ T cells from PBMCs, taken from culture after CMV antigen stimulation. The receptor comes from a human donor in good health (CMV status not recorded). Some clones in this sample may be carry-over from other donors' samples. The CDR3 DNA is TGTGCCAGCAGCAAGGGAATAGCCTATGGCTACACCTTC. The encoded protein is CASSKGIAYGYTF.